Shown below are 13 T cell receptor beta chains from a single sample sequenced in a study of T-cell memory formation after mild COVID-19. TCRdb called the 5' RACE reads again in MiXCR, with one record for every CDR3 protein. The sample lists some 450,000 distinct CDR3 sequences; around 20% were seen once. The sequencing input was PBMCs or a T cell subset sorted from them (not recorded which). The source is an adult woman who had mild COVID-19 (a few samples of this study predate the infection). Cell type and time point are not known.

CDR3: CSVESQRLDEQFF. The CDR3 region has the DNA TGCAGCGTTGAGAGTCAGCGTCTGGATGAGCAGTTCTTC. The chain carries TRBV29-1 and TRBJ2-1; D not resolved. CDR3 length: 13 residues. The germline gives CDR1 SQVTM, CDR2 ANQGSEA. With 3 bases removed from V and 8 bases from J, the gap between germline ends came to 14 bases.

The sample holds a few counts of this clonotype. This CDR3 reads CASSRYTSETQYF. As DNA, the CDR3 is TGTGCCAGCTCACGATATACAAGCGAGACCCAGTACTTC. The chain joins TRBV18 to TRBJ2-5; no clear D. CDR1 KGHSH and CDR2 LQKENI come from the germline V gene. Trimming pared 4 bases from V and 5 bases from J, leaving 11 bases between. The CDR3 totals 13 residues. The full variable domain, in which reference TRBV18 and TRBJ2-5 provide the parts outside the CDR3, is NAGVMQNPRHLVRRRGQEARLRCSPMKGHSHVYWYRQLPEEGLKFMVYLQKENIIDESGMPKERFSAEFPKEGPSILRIQQVVRGDSAAYFCASSRYTSETQYFGPGTRLLVL.

The CDR3 is CASSYKGQGAYEQYF. CDR3 bases: TGTGCCAGCAGTTACAAGGGACAGGGGGCCTACGAGCAGTACTTC. V and J are TRBV6-2 or TRBV6-3 and TRBJ2-7; 11 nucleotides align to TRBD1. The J segment lost 2 bases and the V segment lost 2 bases, leaving 2 bases of the junction unmatched. Germline CDR1 and CDR2: MNHEY and SVGEGT. The CDR3 is made up of 15 amino acids.

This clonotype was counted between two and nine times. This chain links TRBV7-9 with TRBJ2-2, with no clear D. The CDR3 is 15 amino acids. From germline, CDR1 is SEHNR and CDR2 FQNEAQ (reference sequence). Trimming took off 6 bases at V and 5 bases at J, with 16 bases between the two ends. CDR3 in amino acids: CASSRSGERTGELFF. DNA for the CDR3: TGTGCCAGCAGTCGGTCAGGAGAAAGGACCGGGGAGCTGTTTTTT.

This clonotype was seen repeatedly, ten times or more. CDR3 sequence (DNA): TGTGCCAGCAGTCCCGCCGGGGTAAACGAGCAGTACTTC. The encoded protein is CASSPAGVNEQYF. The J gene is TRBJ2-7, the V gene TRBV12-3 or TRBV12-4, with D maybe TRBD2 (5 bases). Trimming pared 5 bases from V and 5 bases from J, leaving 13 bases between. CDR3 length: 13 residues.

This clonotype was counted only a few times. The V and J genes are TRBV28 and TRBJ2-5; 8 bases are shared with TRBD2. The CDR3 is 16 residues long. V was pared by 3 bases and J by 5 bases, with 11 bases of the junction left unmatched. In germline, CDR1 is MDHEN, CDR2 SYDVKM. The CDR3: CASSFQRGTVEETQYF. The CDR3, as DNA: TGTGCCAGCAGTTTCCAGCGGGGGACGGTAGAGGAGACCCAGTACTTC.

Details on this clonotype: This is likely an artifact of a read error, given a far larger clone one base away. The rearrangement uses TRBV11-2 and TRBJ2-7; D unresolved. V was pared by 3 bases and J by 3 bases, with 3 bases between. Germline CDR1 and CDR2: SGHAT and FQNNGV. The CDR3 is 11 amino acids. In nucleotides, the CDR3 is TGTGCCAGCAGCTTTGACTACGAGCAGTACTTC. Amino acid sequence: CASSFDYEQYF.

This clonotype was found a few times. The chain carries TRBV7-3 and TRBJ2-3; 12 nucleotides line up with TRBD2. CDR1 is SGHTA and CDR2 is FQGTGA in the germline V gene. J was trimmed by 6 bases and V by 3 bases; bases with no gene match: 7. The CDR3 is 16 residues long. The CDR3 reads CASSFTTSGGSDTQYF. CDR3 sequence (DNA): TGTGCCAGCAGCTTTACGACTAGCGGGGGATCTGATACGCAGTATTTT.

The CDR3 loop is CASSLAFTGNTGELFF. In DNA form, the CDR3 reads TGTGCCAGCAGCTTGGCTTTTACAGGGAACACCGGGGAGCTGTTTTTT. The chain has TRBV5-5 and TRBJ2-2; tentatively, D is TRBD1 (5 bases). The germline gives CDR1 SGHKS, CDR2 YYEKEE (reference sequence). The length of the CDR3 is 16 residues. V was shortened by 0 bases and J by 1 base, with 10 bases between the two germline ends.

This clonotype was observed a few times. The CDR3 region has the DNA TGTGCCAGCAGCCTGCTTCGACCTGGGGCCAACGTCCTGACTTTC. Translation gives CASSLLRPGANVLTF. The chain employs TRBV3-1 and TRBJ2-6, with D hard to call. The CDR3 spans 15 residues. Between the trimmed V and J ends, which lost 4 bases and 2 bases, there was a span of 9 bases. Germline V gene lookup returns CDR1 LGHDT and CDR2 YNNKEL (reference sequence).

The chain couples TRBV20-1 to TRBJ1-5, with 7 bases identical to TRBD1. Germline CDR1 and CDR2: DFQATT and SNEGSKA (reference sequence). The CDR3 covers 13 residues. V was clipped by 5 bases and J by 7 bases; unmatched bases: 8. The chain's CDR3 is CSAGRGGSQPQHF. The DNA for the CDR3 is TGCAGTGCTGGGAGAGGGGGCAGCCAGCCCCAGCATTTT.

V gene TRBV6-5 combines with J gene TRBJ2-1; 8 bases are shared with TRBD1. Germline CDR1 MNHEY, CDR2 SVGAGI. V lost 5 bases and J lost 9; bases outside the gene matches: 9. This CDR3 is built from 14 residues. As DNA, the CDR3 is TGTGCCAGCAGTAGACAGGGGTTGGGTGCTGAGCAGTTCTTC. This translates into CASSRQGLGAEQFF.

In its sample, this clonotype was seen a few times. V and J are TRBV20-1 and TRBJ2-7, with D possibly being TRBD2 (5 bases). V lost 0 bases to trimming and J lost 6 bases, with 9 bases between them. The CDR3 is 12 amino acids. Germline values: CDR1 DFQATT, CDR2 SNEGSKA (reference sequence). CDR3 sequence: CSARESTSEQYF. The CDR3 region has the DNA TGCAGTGCTAGAGAGTCCACTAGCGAGCAGTACTTC.